The clone carrying this TCR beta chain has just one count. Its antigen is undetermined. This record comes from a study of T cell repertoires and HLA-DP antigens. Broader study findings: Against one allele, clones undetected before culture averaged approximately 36%; against the other, approximately 51%.

V was shortened by 4 bases and J by 2 bases, with 7 bases between the two germline ends. Germline values: CDR1 GTSNPN, CDR2 SVGIG (reference sequence). This CDR3 spans 12 amino acids. For pre-culture CD4+ samples, the target was 200,000 or so T cell genomes. TCRdb keeps only in-frame clones here, not all; method: immunoSEQ multiplex PCR. The table includes approximately 100,000 clones, more than 75% detected once. The TCR was taken from a man aged 50-59 years in good health and CMV-seronegative. Sequenced: CD4+ T cells from PBMCs. The chain carries TRBV30 and TRBJ2-3, with D unresolved. CDR3 bases: TGTGCCTGGAATCGAAACACAGATACGCAGTATTTT. Its translation: CAWNRNTDTQYF.